Shown below are 9 T cell receptor beta chains from a single sample sequenced in a study of blood T cell repertoires in COVID-19 (dated by TCRdb to the early 2020s). The library was made by the immunoSEQ multiplex PCR assay. The immuneACCESS repertoire file appears here via TCRdb, limited to in-frame rearrangements. These files lack a portion of the clones; in checked studies, under half of the deficit traces to unresolved V genes, and the cause of the others is not known. The sample table shows around 10,000 clones, and around 89% are seen once. Jointly, the top ten make up around 9.1% of the sample. The sample was peripheral blood. The receptors derive from a human donor in a cohort sampled during active COVID-19.

The chain combines TRBV9 with TRBJ2-7; no definite D call. CDR1 SGDLS and CDR2 YYNGEE come from the germline V gene. The CDR3 contains 13 residues. The V end lost 4 bases, the J end lost 1 base, and 9 bases lay between the germline ends. The CDR3 bases are TGTGCCAGCAGCATTGGGCCTTCCTACGAGCAGTACTTC. Encoded protein: CASSIGPSYEQYF.

The CDR3 protein is CSVQRQQGRNEKLFF. The CDR3 DNA reads TGCAGCGTTCAGAGGCAACAGGGTCGGAATGAAAAACTGTTTTTT. The chain has TRBV29-1 and TRBJ1-4; D is possibly TRBD1 (6 bases). Germline CDR1 and CDR2: SQVTM and ANQGSEA. Trimming left V 5 bases short and J 5 bases short, with 18 bases between. The CDR3 is made up of 15 amino acids.

The chain uses TRBV12-3 or TRBV12-4 and TRBJ2-5; D unresolved. The CDR3 has 12 amino acids. V lost 3 bases and J lost 5, with 7 bases in between. The CDR3 coding sequence is TGTGCCAGCAGTTTTGCGCGGGAGACCCAGTACTTC. Its translation: CASSFARETQYF.

The chain uses TRBV19 and TRBJ2-3; 7 nucleotides match TRBD1. CDR1 is LNHDA and CDR2 is SQIVND in the germline V gene (reference sequence). CDR3 length: 15 amino acids. Trimming at V came to 6 bases and at J to 0 bases, leaving 6 bases not matched to a gene. CDR3 DNA: TGTGCCAGTAGAGAGACAGGGCCTAGCACAGATACGCAGTATTTT. Translation: CASRETGPSTDTQYF.

The chain is built from TRBV2 and TRBJ1-2; TRBD1 matches at 8 bases. Trimming removed 10 bases from V and 4 bases from J; junction bases left unmatched: 5. The V gene's germline CDR1 is SNHLY and CDR2 FYNNEI. The CDR3 extends over 12 amino acids. The CDR3 bases are TGTGCCATTCCGACAGGGGCCTATGGCTACACCTTC. Translating it yields CAIPTGAYGYTF.

The gene calls are TRBV9 and TRBJ2-5, with a possible D match to TRBD2 (5 bases). The V gene lost 4 bases and the J gene lost 5 bases, with 9 bases spanning the gap. The germline CDR1 and CDR2 sequences are SGDLS and YYNGEE. The CDR3 length is 12 residues. Here the CDR3 reads CASSFRGETQYF. CDR3 bases: TGTGCCAGCAGCTTTAGAGGGGAGACCCAGTACTTC.

The rearrangement links TRBV5-4 to TRBJ2-2; possibly TRBD1 for D (5 bases). V was cut by 0 bases and J by 4 bases, with 13 bases left in between. The CDR3 runs to 16 residues. In germline, CDR1 is SGHNT, CDR2 YYREEE (reference sequence). CDR3 amino acids: CASSLGGRASTGELFF. The CDR3 DNA reads as TGTGCCAGCAGCTTGGGCGGCAGGGCGTCCACCGGGGAGCTGTTTTTT.

This clone has just a few counts. The chain employs TRBV7-6 and TRBJ1-5; TRBD1 agrees at 9 bases. Germline V gene sequence: CDR1 SGHVS, CDR2 FNYEAQ. The junction had 19 bases not matched to a gene; V was cut back by 5 bases and J by 2 bases. The CDR3 has 20 amino acids. Here the CDR3 reads CASSPNPGQGNPPGNQPQHF. CDR3 bases: TGTGCCAGCAGCCCAAATCCGGGACAGGGAAACCCCCCTGGCAATCAGCCCCAGCATTTT.

This chain connects TRBV2 to TRBJ1-4, with 8 bases that match TRBD1. J gave up 2 bases and V 8 bases, and 4 bases lay outside the gene matches. There are 14 residues in the CDR3. The germline gives CDR1 SNHLY, CDR2 FYNNEI. In DNA, the CDR3 is TGTGCCAGCGCACCAGGGGGCACTAATGAAAAACTGTTTTTT. As protein: CASAPGGTNEKLFF.